The present T cell receptor (beta chain) was sequenced within a study of blood T cell repertoires in COVID-19. Study-level background: There were acute and convalescent COVID-19 samples, and they came from the United States, Italy and Spain. Sources were T cells, B-cell-depleted T cells, or PBMCs; the material itself was cDNA or gDNA.

Per the original methods: Estimated nucleated cell counts came from reference gene primer amplification. Sequenced by immunoSEQ multiplex PCR; TCRdb stores in-frame clones only, minus some. V and J calls and clone size come straight from that table; D and trimming were deduced from the DNA. Of almost 250,000 clones listed, roughly 83% are singletons. In Seattle, patients joined the study during active infection and were tracked longitudinally. This CDR3 spans 14 amino acids. From germline, CDR1 is LNHNV and CDR2 YYDKDF (reference sequence). V shed 2 bases and J shed 5 bases, with 13 bases lying between them. This clone was detected only a few times.

The receptor's source is a woman of 80 years or more with COVID-19, enrolled during active disease. Sequencing was carried out using peripheral blood. V is TRBV15 and J is TRBJ2-7; D might be TRBD1 (8 bases). CDR3 DNA: TGTGCCACCAGCAGAAGTACAGGGGGGGACGAGCAGTACTTC. Amino acid sequence: CATSRSTGGDEQYF.